The 8 T cell receptor beta chains in this list originate from one sample, sequenced in a study of Ad26.COV2.S vaccination and SARS-CoV-2 variants. This table comes from immunoSEQ multiplex PCR, and its TCRdb copy is limited to in-frame clones, with some not included. Among just over 350,000 clones listed, about 92% were seen once. Sequencing was performed on peripheral blood, taken after recovery from COVID-19. These receptors all come from a human donor who had recovered from COVID-19.

The V and J genes are TRBV13 and TRBJ1-1; D uncertain. Per germline, CDR1 PRHDT and CDR2 FYEKMQ (reference sequence). Trimming took off 5 bases at V and 1 base at J, with 8 bases between the two ends. This CDR3 is 13 amino acids long. Here the CDR3 reads CASSPRRNTEAFF. Here the CDR3 DNA reads TGTGCCAGCAGCCCGCGACGGAACACTGAAGCTTTCTTT.

This chain connects TRBV10-3 to TRBJ2-2; no firm D call. In germline, CDR1 is ENHRY, CDR2 SYGVKD. V lost 8 bases and J lost 2, with 9 bases in between. The CDR3 has 13 residues. CDR3 sequence: CAIADINTGELFF. CDR3 sequence (DNA): TGTGCCATCGCAGACATTAACACCGGGGAGCTGTTTTTT.

V usage is TRBV4-1 and J usage is TRBJ2-7; 9 bases line up with TRBD2. The CDR3 has 14 amino acids. Trimming cost V 4 bases and J 5 bases; bases outside gene matches: 6. The V gene's germline CDR1 is MGHRA and CDR2 YSYEKL. The CDR3 sequence is CASSLGGGGNEQYF. The DNA for the CDR3 is TGCGCCAGCAGCCTGGGCGGGGGGGGAAACGAGCAGTACTTC.

The chain has TRBV7-9 and TRBJ2-1, with TRBD1 matching 9 bases. Trimming at V came to 2 bases and at J to 8 bases, leaving 7 bases not matched to a gene. CDR1 is SEHNR, CDR2 FQNEAQ, per germline (reference sequence). The length of the CDR3 is 15 residues. This CDR3 reads CASSLRGQGRDEQFF. The DNA for the CDR3 is TGTGCCAGCAGCTTAAGGGGACAGGGTCGCGATGAGCAGTTCTTC.

The V call is TRBV7-2, the J call TRBJ1-1; 9 nucleotides align to TRBD1. V trimming: 5 bases; J trimming: 3 bases; junction bases outside the gene matches: 4. The CDR3 has 14 amino acids. CDR1 SGHTA and CDR2 FQGNSA come from the germline V gene. CDR3 DNA sequence: TGTGCCAGCAGCACCCGACAGGGGGACACTGAAGCTTTCTTT. As protein: CASSTRQGDTEAFF.

The genes are TRBV18 and TRBJ1-6; 8 positions match TRBD1. The CDR3 is made up of 16 amino acids. CDR1 and CDR2 from the germline V gene are KGHSH and LQKENI. After removal of 2 bases from V and 6 bases from J, the junction contained 6 bases not matched to a gene. The CDR3 bases are TGTGCCAGCTCACCAGTCCGGGACAGGATTAATTCACCCCTCCACTTT. Translation gives CASSPVRDRINSPLHF.

This chain links TRBV4-3 with TRBJ1-2; D is unclear. V was cut by 4 bases and J by 8 bases, with 17 bases left in between. This CDR3 region has 14 residues. From germline, CDR1 is LGHNA and CDR2 YSLEER. The CDR3 is CASSPETASGGYTF. For the CDR3, the DNA is TGCGCCAGCAGCCCGGAGACGGCATCGGGGGGCTACACCTTC.

The rearrangement joins TRBV9 to TRBJ1-2; TRBD1 aligns across 7 bases. V trimming: 3 bases; J trimming: 4 bases; junction bases outside the gene matches: 3. From germline, CDR1 is SGDLS and CDR2 YYNGEE. This CDR3 is 13 amino acids long. Here the CDR3 reads CASSGWDSYGYTF. The CDR3 coding sequence is TGTGCCAGCAGCGGATGGGACAGCTATGGCTACACCTTC. The variable domain in full, with the rest retrieved from reference TRBV9 and TRBJ1-2, is DSGVTQTPKHLITATGQRVTLRCSPRSGDLSVYWYQQSLDQGLQFLIQYYNGEERAKGNILERFSAQQFPDLHSELNLSSLELGDSALYFCASSGWDSYGYTFGSGTRLTVV.